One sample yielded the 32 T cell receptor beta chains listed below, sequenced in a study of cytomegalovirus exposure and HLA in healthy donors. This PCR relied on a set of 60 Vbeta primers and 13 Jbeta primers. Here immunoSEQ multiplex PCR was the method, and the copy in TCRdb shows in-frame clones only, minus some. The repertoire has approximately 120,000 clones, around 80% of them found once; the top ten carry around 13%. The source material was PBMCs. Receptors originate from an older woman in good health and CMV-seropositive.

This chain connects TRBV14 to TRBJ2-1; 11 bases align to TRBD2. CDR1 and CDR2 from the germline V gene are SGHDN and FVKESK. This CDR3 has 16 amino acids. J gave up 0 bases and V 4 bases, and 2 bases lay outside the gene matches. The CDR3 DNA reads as TGTGCCAGCAGCCCCGGGACTAGCGGCTCCTACAATGAGCAGTTCTTC. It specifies CASSPGTSGSYNEQFF.

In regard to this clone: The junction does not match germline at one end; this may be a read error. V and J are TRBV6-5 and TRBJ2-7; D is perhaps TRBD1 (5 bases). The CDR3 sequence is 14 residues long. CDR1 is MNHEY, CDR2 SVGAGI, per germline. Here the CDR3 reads CVSSYLAGNYEQYF. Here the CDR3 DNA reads TGTGTCAGCAGTTACTTAGCAGGGAACTACGAGCAGTACTTC.

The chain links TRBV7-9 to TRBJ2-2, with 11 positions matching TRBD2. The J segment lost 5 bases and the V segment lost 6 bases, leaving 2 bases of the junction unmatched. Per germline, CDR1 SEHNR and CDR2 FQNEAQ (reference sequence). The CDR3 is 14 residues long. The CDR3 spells CASRTSGDTGELFF. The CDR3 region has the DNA TGTGCCAGCAGGACTAGCGGGGATACCGGGGAGCTGTTTTTT.

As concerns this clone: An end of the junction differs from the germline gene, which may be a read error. For the CDR3, the DNA is TGTTCCAGCAGGAATTCGGACAGGGGGACCGGGGAGCTGTTTTTT. Translation: CSSRNSDRGTGELFF. The genes are TRBV7-9 and TRBJ2-2; 10 nucleotides agree with TRBD1. Germline V gene data show CDR1 as SEHNR and CDR2 as FQNEAQ (reference sequence). The CDR3 covers 15 residues.

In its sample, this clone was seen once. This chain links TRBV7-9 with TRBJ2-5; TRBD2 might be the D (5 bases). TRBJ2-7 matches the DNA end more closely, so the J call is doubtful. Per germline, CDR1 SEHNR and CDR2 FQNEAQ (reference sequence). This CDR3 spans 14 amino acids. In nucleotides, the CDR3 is TGTGCCAGCAGCTTAGGTTCTGGGAGCTACGAGCAGTACTTC. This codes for CASSLGSGSYEQYF.

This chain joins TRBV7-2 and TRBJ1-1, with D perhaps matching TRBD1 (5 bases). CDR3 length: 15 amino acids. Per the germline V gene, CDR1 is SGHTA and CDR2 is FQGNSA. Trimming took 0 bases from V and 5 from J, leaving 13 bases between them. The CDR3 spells CASSLADGRVTEAFF. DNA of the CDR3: TGTGCCAGCAGCTTAGCGGATGGCAGGGTTACTGAAGCTTTCTTT.

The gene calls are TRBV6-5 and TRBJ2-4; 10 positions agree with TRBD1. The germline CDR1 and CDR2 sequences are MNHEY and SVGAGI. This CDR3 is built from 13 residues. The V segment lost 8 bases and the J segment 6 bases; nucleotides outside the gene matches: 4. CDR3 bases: TGTGCCAGCGGGACAGGGGAAACAAACATTCAGTACTTC. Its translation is CASGTGETNIQYF.

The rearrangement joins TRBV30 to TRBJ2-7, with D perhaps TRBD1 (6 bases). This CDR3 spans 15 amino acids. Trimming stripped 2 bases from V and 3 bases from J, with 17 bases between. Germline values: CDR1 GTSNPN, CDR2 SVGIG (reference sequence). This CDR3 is CAWSQGRTVIYEQYF. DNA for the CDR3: TGTGCCTGGAGTCAGGGCCGGACAGTTATCTACGAGCAGTACTTC.

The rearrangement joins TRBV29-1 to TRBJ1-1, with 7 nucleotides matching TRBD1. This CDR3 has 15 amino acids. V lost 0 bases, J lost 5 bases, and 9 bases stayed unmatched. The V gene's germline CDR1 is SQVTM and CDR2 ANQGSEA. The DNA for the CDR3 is TGCAGCGTTGAAGATCCTACAGGGGCGAGAACTGAAGCTTTCTTT. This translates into CSVEDPTGARTEAFF.

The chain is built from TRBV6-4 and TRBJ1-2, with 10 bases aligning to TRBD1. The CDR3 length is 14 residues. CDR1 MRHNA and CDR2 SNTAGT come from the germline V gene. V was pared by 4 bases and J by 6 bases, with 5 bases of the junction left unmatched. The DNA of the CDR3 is TGTGCCAGCAGTGCACGACAGGGGGCTAATGGCTACACCTTC. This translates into CASSARQGANGYTF.

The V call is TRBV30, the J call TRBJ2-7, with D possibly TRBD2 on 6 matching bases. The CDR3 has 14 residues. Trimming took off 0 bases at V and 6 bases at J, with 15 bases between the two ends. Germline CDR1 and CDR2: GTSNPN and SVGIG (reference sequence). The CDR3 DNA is TGTGCCTGGAGTGTAGGGGTGGGGGGAGCCGAGCAGTACTTC. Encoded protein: CAWSVGVGGAEQYF.

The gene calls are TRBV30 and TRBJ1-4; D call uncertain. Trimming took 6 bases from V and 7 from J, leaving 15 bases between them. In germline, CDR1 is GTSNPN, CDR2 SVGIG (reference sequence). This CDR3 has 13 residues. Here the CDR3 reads CACARVLGEKLFF. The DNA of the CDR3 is TGTGCCTGTGCACGAGTGCTAGGTGAAAAACTGTTTTTT.

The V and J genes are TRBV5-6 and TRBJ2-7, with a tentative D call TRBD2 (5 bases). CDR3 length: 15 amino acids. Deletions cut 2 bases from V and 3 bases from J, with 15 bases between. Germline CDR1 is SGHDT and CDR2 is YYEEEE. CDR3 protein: CASSFRSGPVYEQYF. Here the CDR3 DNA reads TGTGCCAGCAGCTTTAGAAGCGGCCCCGTCTACGAGCAGTACTTC. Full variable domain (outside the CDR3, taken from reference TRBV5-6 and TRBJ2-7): DAGVTQSPTHLIKTRGQQVTLRCSPKSGHDTVSWYQQALGQGPQFIFQYYEEEERQRGNFPDRFSGHQFPNYSSELNVNALLLGDSALYLCASSFRSGPVYEQYFGPGTRLTVT.

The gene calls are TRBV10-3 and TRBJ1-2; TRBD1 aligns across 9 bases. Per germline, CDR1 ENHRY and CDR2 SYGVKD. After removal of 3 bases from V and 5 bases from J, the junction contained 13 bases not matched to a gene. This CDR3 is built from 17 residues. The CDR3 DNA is TGTGCCATCAGTGACCCCCGCCCCCGGGACAGGGCTTATGGCTACACCTTC. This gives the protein CAISDPRPRDRAYGYTF.

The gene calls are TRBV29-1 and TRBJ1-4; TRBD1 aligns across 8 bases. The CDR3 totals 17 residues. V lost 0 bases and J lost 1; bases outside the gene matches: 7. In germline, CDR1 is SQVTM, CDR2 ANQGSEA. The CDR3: CSVEDLGRGRTNEKLFF. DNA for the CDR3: TGCAGCGTTGAAGATTTGGGCAGGGGGCGAACTAATGAAAAACTGTTTTTT.

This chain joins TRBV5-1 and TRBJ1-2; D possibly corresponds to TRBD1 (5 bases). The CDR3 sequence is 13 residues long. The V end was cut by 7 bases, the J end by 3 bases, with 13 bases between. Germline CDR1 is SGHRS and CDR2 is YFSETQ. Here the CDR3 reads CASPPRGDYGYTF. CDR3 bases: TGCGCCAGCCCACCAAGGGGCGACTATGGCTACACCTTC.

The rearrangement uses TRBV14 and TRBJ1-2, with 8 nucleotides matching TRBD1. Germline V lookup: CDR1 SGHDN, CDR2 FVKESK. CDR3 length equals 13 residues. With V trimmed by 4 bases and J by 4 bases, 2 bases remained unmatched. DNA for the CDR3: TGTGCCAGCAGCCGGACAGGGAGCTATGGCTACACCTTC. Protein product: CASSRTGSYGYTF.

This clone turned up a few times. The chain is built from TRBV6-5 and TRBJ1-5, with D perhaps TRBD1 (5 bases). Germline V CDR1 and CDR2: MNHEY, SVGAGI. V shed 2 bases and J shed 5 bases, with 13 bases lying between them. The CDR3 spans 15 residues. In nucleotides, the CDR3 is TGTGCCAGCAGTTACGGCGGGACGGGCTATCAGCCCCAGCATTTT. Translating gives CASSYGGTGYQPQHF.

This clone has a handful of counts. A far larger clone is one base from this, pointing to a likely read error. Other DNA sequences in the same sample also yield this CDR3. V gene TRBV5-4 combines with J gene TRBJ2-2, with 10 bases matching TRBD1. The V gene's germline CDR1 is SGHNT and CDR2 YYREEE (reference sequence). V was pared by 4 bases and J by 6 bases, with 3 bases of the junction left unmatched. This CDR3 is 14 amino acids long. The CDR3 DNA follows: TGTGCCAGCAGCCAAGGACAGGGGGCCGGGGAGCTGTTTTTT. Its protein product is CASSQGQGAGELFF. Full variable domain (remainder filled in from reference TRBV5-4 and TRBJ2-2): ETGVTQSPTHLIKTRGQQVTLRCSSQSGHNTVSWYQQALGQGPQFIFQYYREEENGRGNFPPRFSGLQFPNYSSELNVNALELDDSALYLCASSQGQGAGELFFGEGSRLTVL.

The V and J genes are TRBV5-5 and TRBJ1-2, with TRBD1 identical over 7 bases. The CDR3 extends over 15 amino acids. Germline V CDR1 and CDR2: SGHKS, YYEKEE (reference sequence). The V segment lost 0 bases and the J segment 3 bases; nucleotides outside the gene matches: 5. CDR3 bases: TGTGCCAGCAGCTTGGGACAGGGAAACTACTATGGCTACACCTTC. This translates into CASSLGQGNYYGYTF.

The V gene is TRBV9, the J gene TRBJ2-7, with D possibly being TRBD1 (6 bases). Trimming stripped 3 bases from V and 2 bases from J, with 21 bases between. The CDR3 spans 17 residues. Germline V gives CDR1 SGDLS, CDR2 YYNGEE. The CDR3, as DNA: TGTGCCAGCAGCGCGACCCCGGACGGGACAAAGACCTACGAGCAGTACTTC. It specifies CASSATPDGTKTYEQYF.

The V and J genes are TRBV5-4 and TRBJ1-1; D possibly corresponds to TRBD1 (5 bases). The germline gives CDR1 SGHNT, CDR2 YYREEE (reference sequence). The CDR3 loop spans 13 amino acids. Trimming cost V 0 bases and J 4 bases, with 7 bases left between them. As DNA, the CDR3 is TGTGCCAGCAGCTTGGGACAGTCCACTGAAGCTTTCTTT. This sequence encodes CASSLGQSTEAFF.

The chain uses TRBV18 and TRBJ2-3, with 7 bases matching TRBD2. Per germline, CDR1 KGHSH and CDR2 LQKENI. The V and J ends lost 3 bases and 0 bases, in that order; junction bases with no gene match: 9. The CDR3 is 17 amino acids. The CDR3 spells CASSPGPAGASTDTQYF. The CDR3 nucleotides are TGTGCCAGCTCACCTGGGCCGGCGGGAGCAAGCACAGATACGCAGTATTTT.

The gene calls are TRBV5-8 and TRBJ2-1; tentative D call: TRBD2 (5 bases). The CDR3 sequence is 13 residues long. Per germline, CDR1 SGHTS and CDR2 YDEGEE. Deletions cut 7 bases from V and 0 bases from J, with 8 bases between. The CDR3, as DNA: TGTGCCAGCGCGGGTTACTCCTACAATGAGCAGTTCTTC. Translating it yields CASAGYSYNEQFF.

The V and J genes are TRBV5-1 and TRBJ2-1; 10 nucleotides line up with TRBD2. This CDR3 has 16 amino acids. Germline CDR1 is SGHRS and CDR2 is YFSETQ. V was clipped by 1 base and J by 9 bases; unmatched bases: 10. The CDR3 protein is CASSLRVAGGNTEQFF. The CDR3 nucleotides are TGCGCCAGCAGCTTGAGGGTAGCGGGAGGTAACACTGAGCAGTTCTTC.

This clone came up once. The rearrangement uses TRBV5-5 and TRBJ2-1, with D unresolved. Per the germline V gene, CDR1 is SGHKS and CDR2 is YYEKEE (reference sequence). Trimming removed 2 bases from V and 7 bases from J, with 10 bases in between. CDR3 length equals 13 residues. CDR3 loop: CASSFELANEQFF. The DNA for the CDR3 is TGTGCCAGCAGCTTTGAGCTCGCGAATGAGCAGTTCTTC. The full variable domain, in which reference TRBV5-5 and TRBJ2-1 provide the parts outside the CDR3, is DAGVTQSPTHLIKTRGQQVTLRCSPISGHKSVSWYQQVLGQGPQFIFQYYEKEERGRGNFPDRFSARQFPNYSSELNVNALLLGDSALYLCASSFELANEQFFGPGTRLTVL.

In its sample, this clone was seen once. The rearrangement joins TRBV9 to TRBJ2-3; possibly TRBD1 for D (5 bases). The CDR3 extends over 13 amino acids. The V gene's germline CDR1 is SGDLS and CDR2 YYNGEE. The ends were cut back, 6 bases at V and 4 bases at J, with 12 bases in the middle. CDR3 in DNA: TGTGCCAGCAATCGAAGGGGCGCAGATACGCAGTATTTT. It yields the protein CASNRRGADTQYF.

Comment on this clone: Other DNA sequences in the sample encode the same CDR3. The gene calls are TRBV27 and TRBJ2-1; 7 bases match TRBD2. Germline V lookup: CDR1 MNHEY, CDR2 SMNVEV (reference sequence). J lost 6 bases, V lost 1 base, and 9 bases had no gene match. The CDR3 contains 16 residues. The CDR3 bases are TGTGCCAGCAGTTTATGGGTAGCGGGTGACACCAATGAGCAGTTCTTC. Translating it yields CASSLWVAGDTNEQFF.

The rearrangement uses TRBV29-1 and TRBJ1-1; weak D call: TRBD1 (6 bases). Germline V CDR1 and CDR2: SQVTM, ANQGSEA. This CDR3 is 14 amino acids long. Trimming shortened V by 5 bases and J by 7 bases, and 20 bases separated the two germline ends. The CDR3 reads CSVRSSRGGFEAFF. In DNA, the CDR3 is TGCAGCGTTAGGAGTTCGAGGGGGGGTTTTGAAGCTTTCTTT.

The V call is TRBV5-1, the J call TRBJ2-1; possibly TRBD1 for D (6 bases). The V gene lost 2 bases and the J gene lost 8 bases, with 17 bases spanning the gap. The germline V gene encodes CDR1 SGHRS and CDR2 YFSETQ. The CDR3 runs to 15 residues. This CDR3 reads CASSFRDTVGDEQFF. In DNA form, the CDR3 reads TGCGCCAGCAGCTTCCGGGACACGGTAGGCGATGAGCAGTTCTTC.

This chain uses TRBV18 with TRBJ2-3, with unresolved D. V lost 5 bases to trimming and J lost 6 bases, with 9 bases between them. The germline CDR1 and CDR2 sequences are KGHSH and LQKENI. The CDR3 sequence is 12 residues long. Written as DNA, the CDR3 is TGTGCCAGCTCATCTGTTTCGGATACGCAGTATTTT. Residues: CASSSVSDTQYF.

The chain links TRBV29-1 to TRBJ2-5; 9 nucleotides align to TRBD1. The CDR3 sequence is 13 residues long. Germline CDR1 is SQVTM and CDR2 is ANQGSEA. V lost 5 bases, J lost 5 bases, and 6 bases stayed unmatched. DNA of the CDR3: TGCAGCGTTCAACTCGGGACAGGGGAGACCCAGTACTTC. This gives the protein CSVQLGTGETQYF.